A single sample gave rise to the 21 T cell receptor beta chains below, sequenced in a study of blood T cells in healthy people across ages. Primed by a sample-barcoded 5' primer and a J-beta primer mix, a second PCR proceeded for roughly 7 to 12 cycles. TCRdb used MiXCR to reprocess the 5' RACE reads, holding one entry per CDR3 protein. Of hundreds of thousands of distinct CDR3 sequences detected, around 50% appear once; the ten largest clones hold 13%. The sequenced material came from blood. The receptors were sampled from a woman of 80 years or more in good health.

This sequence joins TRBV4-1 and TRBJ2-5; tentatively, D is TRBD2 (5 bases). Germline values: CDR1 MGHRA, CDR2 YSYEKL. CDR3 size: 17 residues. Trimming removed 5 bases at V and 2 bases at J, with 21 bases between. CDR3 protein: CASSSPSRGPWQETQYF. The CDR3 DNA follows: TGCGCCAGCAGCTCCCCCTCGAGAGGGCCCTGGCAAGAGACCCAGTACTTC.

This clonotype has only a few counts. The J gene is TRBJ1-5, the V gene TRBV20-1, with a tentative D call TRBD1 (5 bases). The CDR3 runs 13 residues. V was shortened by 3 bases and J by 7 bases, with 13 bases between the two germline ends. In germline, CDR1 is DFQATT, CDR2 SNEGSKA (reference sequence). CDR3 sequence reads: CSASGLGGQPQHF. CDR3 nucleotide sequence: TGCAGTGCTAGTGGTCTGGGGGGACAGCCCCAGCATTTT.

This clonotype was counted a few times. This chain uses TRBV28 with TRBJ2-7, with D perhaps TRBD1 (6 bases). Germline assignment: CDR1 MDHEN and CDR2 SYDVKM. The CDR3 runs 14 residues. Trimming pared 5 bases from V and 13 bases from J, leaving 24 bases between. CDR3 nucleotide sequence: TGTGCCAGCAGTACCGGGACAAGCCAAGAGACCCATTACTTC. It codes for CASSTGTSQETHYF.

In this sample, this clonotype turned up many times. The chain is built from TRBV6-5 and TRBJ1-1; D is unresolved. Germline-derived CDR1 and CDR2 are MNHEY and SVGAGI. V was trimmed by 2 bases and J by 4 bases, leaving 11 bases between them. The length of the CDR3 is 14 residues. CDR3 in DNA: TGTGCCAGCAGTTACCGACGGGAGGGCACTGAAGCTTTCTTT. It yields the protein CASSYRREGTEAFF.

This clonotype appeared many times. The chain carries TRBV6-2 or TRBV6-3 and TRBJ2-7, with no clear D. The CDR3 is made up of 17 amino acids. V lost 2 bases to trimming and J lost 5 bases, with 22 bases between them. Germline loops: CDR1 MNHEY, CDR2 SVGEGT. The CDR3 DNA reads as TGTGCCAGCAGTTACGTTATTCGGACGGCCGCAACCCACGAGCAGTACTTC. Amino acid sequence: CASSYVIRTAATHEQYF.

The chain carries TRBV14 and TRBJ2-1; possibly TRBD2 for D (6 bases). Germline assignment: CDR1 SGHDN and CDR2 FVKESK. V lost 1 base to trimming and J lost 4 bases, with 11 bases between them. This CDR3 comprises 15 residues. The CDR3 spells CASSQGTTGYNEQFF. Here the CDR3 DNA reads TGTGCCAGCAGCCAAGGGACTACGGGTTACAATGAGCAGTTCTTC.

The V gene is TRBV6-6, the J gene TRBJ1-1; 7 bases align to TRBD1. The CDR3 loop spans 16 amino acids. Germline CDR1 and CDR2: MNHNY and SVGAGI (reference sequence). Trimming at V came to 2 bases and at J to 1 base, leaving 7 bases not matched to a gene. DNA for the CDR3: TGTGCCAGCAGTTACCCCAGGGACAGAGGGAACACTGAAGCTTTCTTT. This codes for CASSYPRDRGNTEAFF.

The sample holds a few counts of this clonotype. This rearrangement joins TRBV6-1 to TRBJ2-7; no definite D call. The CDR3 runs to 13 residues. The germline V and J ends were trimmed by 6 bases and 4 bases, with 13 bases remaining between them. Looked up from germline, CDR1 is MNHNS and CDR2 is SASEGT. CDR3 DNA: TGTGCCAGCAGCCTAGAGGTGGGGTACGAGCAGTACTTC. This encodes CASSLEVGYEQYF.

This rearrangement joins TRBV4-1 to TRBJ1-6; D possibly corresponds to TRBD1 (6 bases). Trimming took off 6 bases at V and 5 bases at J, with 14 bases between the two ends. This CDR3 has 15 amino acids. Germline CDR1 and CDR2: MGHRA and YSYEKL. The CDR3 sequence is CASRRQDRDNSPLHF. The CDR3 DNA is TGCGCCAGCAGGAGACAGGACCGGGATAATTCACCCCTCCACTTT.

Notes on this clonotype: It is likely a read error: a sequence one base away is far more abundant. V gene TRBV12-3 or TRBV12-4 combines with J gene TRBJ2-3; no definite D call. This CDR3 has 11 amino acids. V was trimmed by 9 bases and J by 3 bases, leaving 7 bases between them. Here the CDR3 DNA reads TGTGCCAGAAGAACTACAGATACGCAGTATTTT. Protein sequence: CARRTTDTQYF.

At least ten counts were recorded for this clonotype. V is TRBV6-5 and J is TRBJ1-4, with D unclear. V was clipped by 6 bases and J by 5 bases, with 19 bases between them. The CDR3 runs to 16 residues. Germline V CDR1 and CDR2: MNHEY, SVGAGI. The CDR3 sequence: CASSRGGLFRNEKLFF. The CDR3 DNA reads TGTGCCAGCAGCCGAGGCGGTCTGTTCCGAAATGAAAAACTGTTTTTT.

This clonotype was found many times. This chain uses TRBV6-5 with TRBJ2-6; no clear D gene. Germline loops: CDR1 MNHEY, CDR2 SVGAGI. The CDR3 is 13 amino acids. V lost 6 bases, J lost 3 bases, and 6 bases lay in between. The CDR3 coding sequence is TGTGCCAGCAGGTTGGATGGGGCCAACGTCCTGACTTTC. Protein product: CASRLDGANVLTF.

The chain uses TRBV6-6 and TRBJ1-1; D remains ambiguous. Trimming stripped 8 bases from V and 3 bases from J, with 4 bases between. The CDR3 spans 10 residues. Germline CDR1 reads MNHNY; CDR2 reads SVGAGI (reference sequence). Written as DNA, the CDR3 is TGTGCCAGCTCTTACACTGAAGCTTTCTTT. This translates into CASSYTEAFF.

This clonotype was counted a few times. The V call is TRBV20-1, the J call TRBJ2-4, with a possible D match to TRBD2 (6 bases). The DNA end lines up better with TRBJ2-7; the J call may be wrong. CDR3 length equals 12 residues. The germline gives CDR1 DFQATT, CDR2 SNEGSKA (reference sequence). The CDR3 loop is CSARSGGDEQYF. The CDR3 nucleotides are TGCAGTGCTAGGTCCGGGGGTGACGAGCAGTACTTC.

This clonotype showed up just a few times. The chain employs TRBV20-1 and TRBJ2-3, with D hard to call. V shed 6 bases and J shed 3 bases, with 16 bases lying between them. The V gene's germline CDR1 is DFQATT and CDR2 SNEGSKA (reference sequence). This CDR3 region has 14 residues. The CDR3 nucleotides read TGCAGTGCCGTGGTGGGCCTAGGGACAGATACGCAGTATTTT. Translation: CSAVVGLGTDTQYF.

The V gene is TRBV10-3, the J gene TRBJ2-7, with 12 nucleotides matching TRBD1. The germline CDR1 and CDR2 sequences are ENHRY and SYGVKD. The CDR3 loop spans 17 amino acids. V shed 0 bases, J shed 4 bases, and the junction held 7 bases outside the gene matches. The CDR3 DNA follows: TGTGCCATCAGTGAGTCGGGACAGGGGGCCGGGTTTTACGAGCAGTACTTC. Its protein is CAISESGQGAGFYEQYF.

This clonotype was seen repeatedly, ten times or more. For the CDR3, the DNA is TGTGCCAGCAGTTACGGAAGGCGTCCTGTCTACAATGAGCAGTTCTTC. Translating gives CASSYGRRPVYNEQFF. This chain connects TRBV6-2 or TRBV6-3 to TRBJ2-1; D gene unclear. The length of the CDR3 is 16 residues. The ends were cut back, 2 bases at V and 3 bases at J, with 14 bases in the middle. Germline assignment: CDR1 MNHEY and CDR2 SVGEGT.

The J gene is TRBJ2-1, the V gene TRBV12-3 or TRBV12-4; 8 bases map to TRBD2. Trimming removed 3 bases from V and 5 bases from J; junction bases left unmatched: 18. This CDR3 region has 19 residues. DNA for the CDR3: TGTGCCAGCAGTTTGCGACTAGCGACCATTGCATCCTTAGACAATGAGCAGTTCTTC. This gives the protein CASSLRLATIASLDNEQFF.

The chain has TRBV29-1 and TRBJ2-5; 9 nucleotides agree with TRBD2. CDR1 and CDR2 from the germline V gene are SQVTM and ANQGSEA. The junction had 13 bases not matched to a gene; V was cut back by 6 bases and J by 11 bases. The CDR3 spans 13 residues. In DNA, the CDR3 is TGCAGCGTGGCGGGAGGGCCACAGGGTGAGCAGTACTTC. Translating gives CSVAGGPQGEQYF.

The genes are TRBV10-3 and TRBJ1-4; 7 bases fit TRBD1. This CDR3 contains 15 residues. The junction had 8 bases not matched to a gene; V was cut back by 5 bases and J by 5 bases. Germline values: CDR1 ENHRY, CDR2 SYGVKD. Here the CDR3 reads CAISTGRQGNEKLFF. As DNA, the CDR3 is TGTGCCATCAGTACGGGGAGACAGGGAAATGAAAAACTGTTTTTT.

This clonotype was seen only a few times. As DNA, the CDR3 is TGTGCCAGCAGCGGGAGTAGTGGAATCATCACCGGGGAGCTGTTTTTT. Protein sequence: CASSGSSGIITGELFF. This rearrangement joins TRBV9 to TRBJ2-2; D is unclear. This CDR3 contains 16 residues. The germline gives CDR1 SGDLS, CDR2 YYNGEE. V was clipped by 3 bases and J by 4 bases, with 16 bases between them. Together with reference TRBV9 and TRBJ2-2, the CDR3 gives the full variable domain: DSGVTQTPKHLITATGQRVTLRCSPRSGDLSVYWYQQSLDQGLQFLIQYYNGEERAKGNILERFSAQQFPDLHSELNLSSLELGDSALYFCASSGSSGIITGELFFGEGSRLTVL.